This TCR beta chain was sequenced in a study of shared clonotypes between healthy human individuals. Overall study: Three plates each covered CD4 naive and memory; CD8 naive two, CD8 memory one. Findings and limits, study-wide: Clonotypes shared by all four donors outscored non-shared clonotypes in generation probability. Inspection by rarefaction showed sorted-subset sequencing to be incomplete despite large depth.

In the naive CD8 group, cells lacked CD45RO and were positively selected for CCR7, so terminally differentiated effector memory CD45RA+ cells were left out. The donors were all Caucasian adults (living in Nashville, Tennessee). Per germline, CDR1 SGDLS and CDR2 YYNGEE. This CDR3 is built from 14 residues. With 5 bases clipped from V and 4 bases from J, the junction kept 4 bases outside the gene matches. The method was immunoSEQ multiplex PCR; TCRdb's version includes in-frame clones alone and lacks a portion of them. This sample yields 550,000 to 650,000 clones, of which approximately 96% are seen a single time; more than 0.085% belongs to the top ten. To note about this clone: The antigen remains undetermined.

The receptor comes from a woman younger than 45 in good health. The V gene is TRBV9, the J gene TRBJ2-3, with TRBD2 identical over 10 bases. The sequencing sample was made of naive CD8+ T cells sorted from blood. CDR3 region: CASSLAGVADTQYF. In DNA form, the CDR3 reads TGTGCCAGCAGTCTAGCGGGAGTTGCAGATACGCAGTATTTT.